What follows describes a single TCR beta chain. Germline V CDR1 and CDR2: SEHNR, FQNEAQ (reference sequence). The CDR3 is made up of 15 amino acids. The germline V and J ends were trimmed by 1 base and 1 base, with 10 bases remaining between them. The data are from a study of blood T cells in healthy people across ages. A sample-barcoded 5' primer and a J-beta primer mix were used in a second PCR of roughly 7 to 11 cycles. TCRdb ran MiXCR on the 5' RACE reads and lists one entry per CDR3 protein. The table includes 1.8 million or so distinct CDR3 sequences, about 39% detected once. In terms of origin and age, donors were healthy Caucasian individuals from Russia aged roughly 6 to 100.

This sequence was found in a human donor in good health. The rearrangement uses TRBV7-9 and TRBJ2-5; D gene unclear. What was sequenced was blood. The CDR3 loop reads CASSLGGNSQETQYF. The CDR3 coding sequence is TGTGCCAGCAGCTTAGGCGGTAACAGCCAAGAGACCCAGTACTTC.